The 10 T cell receptor beta chains in this list originate from one sample, sequenced in a study of cytomegalovirus exposure and HLA in healthy donors. This PCR relied on a set of 60 Vbeta primers and 13 Jbeta primers. Assay: immunoSEQ multiplex PCR; the TCRdb copy retains only in-frame clones and omits some. The ten most abundant clones cover roughly 26% of a sample with more than 40,000 clones. Sequencing used PBMCs. The receptors originated from a man aged 40-55 years in good health and CMV-seropositive.

V and J are TRBV27 and TRBJ1-2, with D possibly matching TRBD1 (5 bases). V shed 6 bases and J shed 13 bases, with 24 bases lying between them. Germline V gene data show CDR1 as MNHEY and CDR2 as SMNVEV (reference sequence). This CDR3 contains 14 residues. In nucleotides, the CDR3 is TGTGCCAGCAGGCCACAGCAGGCTCTCAACGGGGGCACCTTC. Its translation: CASRPQQALNGGTF.

The chain couples TRBV23-1 to TRBJ2-3; D is perhaps TRBD2 (5 bases). TRBV23-1 is designated an ORF whose function remains uncertain. Trimming stripped 8 bases from V and 0 bases from J, with 15 bases between. CDR3 length: 15 residues. This chain's CDR3 is CASRFGVTSTDTQYF. The DNA for the CDR3 is TGCGCCAGCCGATTCGGGGTAACTAGCACAGATACGCAGTATTTT.

The chain has TRBV4-3 and TRBJ2-7; D may be TRBD2 (5 bases). Germline assignment: CDR1 LGHNA and CDR2 YSLEER. Trimming shortened V by 0 bases and J by 4 bases, and 7 bases separated the two germline ends. The CDR3 runs 13 residues. For the CDR3, the DNA is TGCGCCAGCAGCCAAGAAGGAGGATACGAGCAGTACTTC. This sequence encodes CASSQEGGYEQYF.

The chain has TRBV9 and TRBJ2-3, with 7 nucleotides matching TRBD1. Germline CDR1 is SGDLS and CDR2 is YYNGEE. This CDR3 has 16 residues. The trim removed 4 bases at V and 1 base at J, leaving 9 bases unmatched. The DNA of the CDR3 is TGTGCCAGCAGCAGAACTGGAACAGGGGGCACAGATACGCAGTATTTT. Translated, it gives CASSRTGTGGTDTQYF.

V usage is TRBV18 and J usage is TRBJ1-2, with 7 bases that match TRBD1. Trimming cost V 3 bases and J 5 bases; bases outside gene matches: 9. The V gene's germline CDR1 is KGHSH and CDR2 LQKENI. CDR3 length: 15 amino acids. The CDR3 DNA sequence: TGTGCCAGCTCACCTTCGGACAGGAACCTATATGGCTACACCTTC. Translation: CASSPSDRNLYGYTF.

The chain has TRBV30 and TRBJ2-5; D remains unclear. The CDR3 extends over 14 amino acids. V was clipped by 4 bases and J by 1 base, with 13 bases between them. The germline V gene has CDR1 GTSNPN and CDR2 SVGIG (reference sequence). CDR3 region: CAWNGARFQETQYF. In DNA form, the CDR3 reads TGTGCCTGGAACGGAGCCCGCTTCCAAGAGACCCAGTACTTC. The full variable domain, with the rest looked up from reference TRBV30 and TRBJ2-5, is SQTIHQWPATLVQPVGSPLSLECTVEGTSNPNLYWYRQAAGRGLQLLFYSVGIGQISSEVPQNLSASRPQDRQFILSSKKLLLSDSGFYLCAWNGARFQETQYFGPGTRLLVL.

The CDR3 coding sequence is TGTGCCAGCAGCCAACGGCCACAGGGGAATCAGCCCCAGCATTTT. It encodes CASSQRPQGNQPQHF. The chain is built from TRBV4-2 and TRBJ1-5; 7 bases match TRBD1. CDR3 size: 15 residues. The trim removed 2 bases at V and 4 bases at J, leaving 5 bases unmatched. Germline V lookup: CDR1 LGHNA, CDR2 YNFKEQ.

The rearrangement joins TRBV7-9 to TRBJ2-2; D possibly corresponds to TRBD1 (6 bases). V shed 5 bases and J shed 1 base, with 8 bases lying between them. This CDR3 comprises 14 residues. The germline V gene encodes CDR1 SEHNR and CDR2 FQNEAQ (reference sequence). This chain's CDR3 is CASSPQGNTGELFF. For the CDR3, the DNA is TGTGCCAGCAGCCCACAGGGGAACACCGGGGAGCTGTTTTTT.

The V call is TRBV6-5, the J call TRBJ2-1; 9 bases align to TRBD1. CDR1 is MNHEY and CDR2 is SVGAGI in the germline V gene. This CDR3 spans 15 amino acids. V was clipped by 4 bases and J by 7 bases; unmatched bases: 8. CDR3 residues: CASSWLTGGRNEQFF. The CDR3, as DNA: TGTGCCAGCAGTTGGCTTACAGGGGGCAGGAATGAGCAGTTCTTC.

This rearrangement joins TRBV12-5 to TRBJ2-7; 8 nucleotides match TRBD1. The V segment lost 1 base and the J segment 7 bases; nucleotides outside the gene matches: 3. The CDR3 sequence is 13 residues long. Germline V CDR1 and CDR2: LGHNT, FRNRAP. CDR3 coding DNA: TGTGCTAGTGGTTTGGACCGGGACAGGGAGCAGTACTTC. It translates to CASGLDRDREQYF.